This entry is about one TCR beta chain. Using immunoSEQ multiplex PCR, the repertoire was profiled, and TCRdb retains in-frame clones only, with some absent. The sample records about 46,000 clones, around 93% being singletons. With 5 bases clipped from V and 0 bases from J, the junction kept 3 bases outside the gene matches. Germline assignment: CDR1 SEHNR and CDR2 FQNEAQ (reference sequence). CDR3 length equals 14 residues. The data were obtained in a study of T cell changes during pregnancy in multiple sclerosis. This receptor was taken from a female donor with multiple sclerosis, enrolled in a pregnancy study. This chain links TRBV7-9 with TRBJ1-1, with 7 bases matching TRBD1. Sequenced here: CD8+ T cells from peripheral blood mononuclear cells, sampled in the first trimester of pregnancy. This CDR3 reads CASSPGQMNTEAFF. CDR3 bases: TGTGCCAGCAGCCCGGGACAGATGAACACTGAAGCTTTCTTT.